The clone carrying this T cell receptor (beta chain) is a singleton in its sample. This CDR3 is built from 16 residues. In germline, CDR1 is SGHAT, CDR2 FQNNGV. The V gene end was trimmed by 4 bases and the J gene end by 5 bases; junction bases not matched to a gene: 9. Per the authors' pipeline: Estimated nucleated cell counts came from reference gene primer amplification. The table came from immunoSEQ multiplex PCR; TCRdb's copy has only in-frame clones and leaves some out. The D gene and trimming were derived from the DNA, and the V and J assignments and clone size from that table. This table holds about 200,000 clones, 85% to 90% found once. This entry is derived from a study of blood T cell repertoires in COVID-19. Study-wide context: The origin of the acute and convalescent COVID-19 samples was the United States, Italy and Spain.

Sequencing was carried out using peripheral blood. This TCR was recovered from a man aged 40-50 years with active or convalescent COVID-19. This chain joins TRBV11-2 and TRBJ2-7, with 12 bases identical to TRBD1. CDR3 in DNA: TGTGCCAGCAGCTCGTGGGACAGGGGGCTGGGAAACGAGCAGTACTTC. It codes for CASSSWDRGLGNEQYF.